Each of the 30 T cell receptor beta chains below was sequenced from the same sample in a study of shared clonotypes between healthy human individuals. Using immunoSEQ multiplex PCR, the repertoire was profiled, and TCRdb retains in-frame clones only, with some absent. The table shows some 1 million clones, with about 75% occurring only once. Material for sequencing was memory CD4+ T cells sorted from blood. The subset here: CD45RA-negative fraction. The receptors originated from a young man in good health.

This clone was seen a handful of times. The genes are TRBV7-6 and TRBJ2-1, with D hard to call. The V end lost 4 bases, the J end lost 4 bases, and 14 bases lay between the germline ends. The CDR3 totals 15 residues. Germline CDR1 reads SGHVS; CDR2 reads FNYEAQ. CDR3 region: CASSSPRTSYNEQFF. CDR3 DNA sequence: TGTGCCAGCAGCTCTCCCCGGACCTCTTACAATGAGCAGTTCTTC.

This clone was counted only a few times. The V and J genes are TRBV11-2 and TRBJ2-2; D is unresolved. Per the germline V gene, CDR1 is SGHAT and CDR2 is FQNNGV. The CDR3 has 13 residues. The germline V and J ends were trimmed by 3 bases and 6 bases, with 8 bases remaining between them. CDR3 DNA: TGTGCCAGCAGCTTTGGGGTAGCCGGGGAGCTGTTTTTT. Encoded protein: CASSFGVAGELFF.

The chain recombines TRBV10-1 with TRBJ1-1; no reliable D call. The CDR3 sequence is 13 residues long. V gave up 5 bases and J gave up 1 base, with 8 bases separating them. Germline lookup yields CDR1 WNHNN and CDR2 SYGVQD (reference sequence). CDR3 protein: CASSHDPNTEAFF. The CDR3 DNA follows: TGCGCCAGCAGTCATGACCCGAACACTGAAGCTTTCTTT.

The V call is TRBV2, the J call TRBJ2-3; 10 bases align to TRBD2. Losses at the gene ends were 7 bases for V and 5 bases for J; bases not matched to a gene: 6. Germline values: CDR1 SNHLY, CDR2 FYNNEI. There are 14 residues in the CDR3. This CDR3 reads CASTVAGGGDTQYF. Here the CDR3 DNA reads TGTGCCAGCACCGTAGCGGGGGGAGGAGATACGCAGTATTTT.

This clone was picked up a small number of times. The rearrangement uses TRBV7-9 and TRBJ2-5; D not certain. V was pared by 1 base and J by 5 bases, with 14 bases between. In germline, CDR1 is SEHNR, CDR2 FQNEAQ (reference sequence). There are 15 residues in the CDR3. In nucleotides, the CDR3 is TGTGCCAGCAGCTTAGAAGGGTCGGGTGCGGAGACCCAGTACTTC. Residues: CASSLEGSGAETQYF.

The V gene is TRBV10-3, the J gene TRBJ2-7; tentatively, D is TRBD2 (5 bases). Per the germline V gene, CDR1 is ENHRY and CDR2 is SYGVKD. The V end was cut by 2 bases, the J end by 0 bases, with 11 bases between. The CDR3 covers 15 residues. The CDR3 DNA sequence: TGTGCCATCAGTGAGGGGAGCATCGGCTCCTACGAGCAGTACTTC. Amino acid sequence: CAISEGSIGSYEQYF.

The rearrangement joins TRBV18 to TRBJ1-4, with D possibly being TRBD1 (6 bases). CDR1 and CDR2 (germline): KGHSH, LQKENI. V was cut by 6 bases and J by 7 bases, with 15 bases left in between. The CDR3 runs 14 residues. CDR3 DNA: TGTGCCAGCTCGTCACAGGGAATTGGTGAAAAACTGTTTTTT. Protein product: CASSSQGIGEKLFF. The complete variable domain, with remaining parts taken from reference TRBV18 and TRBJ1-4, reads NAGVMQNPRHLVRRRGQEARLRCSPMKGHSHVYWYRQLPEEGLKFMVYLQKENIIDESGMPKERFSAEFPKEGPSILRIQQVVRGDSAAYFCASSSQGIGEKLFFGSGTQLSVL.

This clone appeared many times. The J gene is TRBJ2-2, the V gene TRBV30, with TRBD1 identical over 8 bases. The V and J ends lost 3 bases and 6 bases, in that order; junction bases with no gene match: 12. Germline CDR1 GTSNPN, CDR2 SVGIG (reference sequence). There are 16 residues in the CDR3. The CDR3 loop is CAWRSRQGNGAGELFF. CDR3 bases: TGTGCCTGGAGGTCGAGACAGGGGAATGGAGCCGGGGAGCTGTTTTTT.

This chain uses TRBV7-3 with TRBJ2-3, with D possibly called TRBD1 or TRBD2 (5 bases each). Germline V lookup: CDR1 SGHTA, CDR2 FQGTGA. The CDR3 spans 15 residues. V was cut by 8 bases and J by 5 bases, with 20 bases left in between. The CDR3 region has the DNA TGTGCCAGCGGTAAACTAGGGGCGGGTGGAGATACGCAGTATTTT. It encodes CASGKLGAGGDTQYF.

Worth noting for this clone: In the same sample, other DNA sequences code for this CDR3. The chain employs TRBV9 and TRBJ2-2, with TRBD2 identical over 10 bases. The CDR3 consists of 17 residues. CDR1 SGDLS and CDR2 YYNGEE come from the germline V gene. V trimming: 0 bases; J trimming: 4 bases; junction bases outside the gene matches: 6. The CDR3 nucleotides are TGTGCCAGCAGCGTAGCCCCTAGCGGGAGAGGCACCGGGGAGCTGTTTTTT. Translation gives CASSVAPSGRGTGELFF.

The CDR3 region is CASSAPGQGNTGELFF. DNA of the CDR3: TGTGCCAGCAGCGCGCCGGGACAGGGCAACACCGGGGAGCTGTTTTTT. The gene calls are TRBV9 and TRBJ2-2; 9 bases map to TRBD1. The CDR3 covers 16 residues. V shed 3 bases and J 2 bases; nucleotides not matched to a gene: 5. Germline lookup yields CDR1 SGDLS and CDR2 YYNGEE.

The chain links TRBV7-6 to TRBJ2-3; D not certain. V dropped 0 bases and J dropped 6 bases, with 7 bases sitting between them. Germline V gene data show CDR1 as SGHVS and CDR2 as FNYEAQ. The CDR3 totals 13 residues. CDR3 in DNA: TGTGCCAGCAGCTTAGCCGTTCGGGATACGCAGTATTTT. Amino acid sequence: CASSLAVRDTQYF.

Regarding this clone: A much larger clone differs by one base, so this may be a read error. The identical CDR3 is also encoded by other nucleotide sequences in the sample. The chain couples TRBV7-9 to TRBJ2-5; 10 bases align to TRBD2. Trimming at V came to 5 bases and at J to 1 base, leaving 4 bases not matched to a gene. CDR3 size: 15 residues. Germline V gene data show CDR1 as SEHNR and CDR2 as FQNEAQ (reference sequence). CDR3 amino acids: CASSPLAGGQETQYF. The CDR3 DNA sequence: TGTGCCAGCAGCCCTTTAGCGGGGGGCCAAGAGACCCAGTACTTC.

The V call is TRBV5-5, the J call TRBJ1-2; D not resolved. Germline CDR1 SGHKS, CDR2 YYEKEE (reference sequence). Trimming removed 6 bases from V and 0 bases from J, with 15 bases in between. The CDR3 consists of 15 residues. CDR3 sequence reads: CASTLVPGPNYGYTF. CDR3 in DNA: TGTGCCAGCACCCTGGTCCCCGGGCCTAACTATGGCTACACCTTC.

The CDR3 here is CASSYSVSGDQPQHF. The DNA for the CDR3 is TGTGCCAGCAGTTACTCGGTATCAGGGGATCAGCCCCAGCATTTT. The V and J genes are TRBV6-6 and TRBJ1-5; D perhaps matches TRBD1 (6 bases). Trimming left V 0 bases short and J 5 bases short, with 11 bases between. The CDR3 is 15 amino acids. Germline V gives CDR1 MNHNY, CDR2 SVGAGI (reference sequence).

V usage is TRBV6-1 and J usage is TRBJ1-2; maybe TRBD1 (5 bases). The V gene's germline CDR1 is MNHNS and CDR2 SASEGT. The CDR3 sequence is 13 residues long. V was shortened by 4 bases and J by 2 bases, with 8 bases between the two germline ends. As DNA, the CDR3 is TGTGCCAGCAGTGTAGGGGACAACTATGGCTACACCTTC. It encodes CASSVGDNYGYTF.

The gene calls are TRBV6-5 and TRBJ2-7, with D possibly being TRBD2 (6 bases). Trimming took 6 bases from V and 0 from J, leaving 15 bases between them. CDR1 and CDR2 (germline): MNHEY, SVGAGI. This CDR3 region has 15 residues. The CDR3 sequence is CASRTTGLISYEQYF. DNA of the CDR3: TGTGCCAGCAGAACAACGGGACTGATCTCCTACGAGCAGTACTTC.

The V call is TRBV12-5, the J call TRBJ2-7, with D perhaps matching TRBD1 (6 bases). The germline V gene has CDR1 LGHNT and CDR2 FRNRAP. The V gene lost 5 bases and the J gene lost 0 bases, with 17 bases spanning the gap. This CDR3 comprises 16 residues. CDR3 residues: CASGTGREQGSYEQYF. Here the CDR3 DNA reads TGTGCTAGTGGTACCGGACGGGAACAGGGCTCCTACGAGCAGTACTTC.

The rearrangement uses TRBV18 and TRBJ1-1; weak D call: TRBD1 (5 bases). The V end lost 4 bases, the J end lost 5 bases, and 11 bases lay between the germline ends. CDR3 length: 13 residues. The germline V gene encodes CDR1 KGHSH and CDR2 LQKENI. This chain's CDR3 is CASSQGRETEAFF. CDR3 nucleotide sequence: TGTGCCAGCTCACAGGGGCGAGAGACTGAAGCTTTCTTT.

The rearrangement joins TRBV10-3 to TRBJ2-3; the D gene is possibly TRBD2 (6 bases). Germline CDR1 is ENHRY and CDR2 is SYGVKD. This CDR3 is 14 amino acids long. Trimming pared 6 bases from V and 7 bases from J, leaving 17 bases between. CDR3 nucleotides: TGTGCCATCAGCGACGGGGGATTGGGGAATACGCAGTATTTT. Translated: CAISDGGLGNTQYF.

The chain couples TRBV19 to TRBJ1-1; tentatively, D is TRBD1 (6 bases). V dropped 6 bases and J dropped 2 bases, with 13 bases sitting between them. CDR3 length: 14 amino acids. Germline V lookup: CDR1 LNHDA, CDR2 SQIVND (reference sequence). CDR3 sequence (DNA): TGTGCCAGTAGGCTAGGGGGGTATAACACTGAAGCTTTCTTT. This codes for CASRLGGYNTEAFF. Supplemented by reference TRBV19 and TRBJ1-1, the full variable domain reads DGGITQSPKYLFRKEGQNVTLSCEQNLNHDAMYWYRQDPGQGLRLIYYSQIVNDFQKGDIAEGYSVSREKKESFPLTVTSAQKNPTAFYLCASRLGGYNTEAFFGQGTRLTVV.

Concerning this clone itself: The same CDR3 arises from other DNA sequences in this sample as well. This sequence joins TRBV30 and TRBJ1-6, with 10 bases matching TRBD1. The CDR3 consists of 14 residues. CDR1 and CDR2 from the germline V gene are GTSNPN and SVGIG (reference sequence). V shed 1 base and J 6 bases; nucleotides not matched to a gene: 0. The CDR3 coding sequence is TGTGCCTGGAGTGGGACAGGGGGTAATTCACCCCTCCACTTT. Its translation is CAWSGTGGNSPLHF. Based on the CDR3 plus reference TRBV30 and TRBJ1-6, the full variable domain is SQTIHQWPATLVQPVGSPLSLECTVEGTSNPNLYWYRQAAGRGLQLLFYSVGIGQISSEVPQNLSASRPQDRQFILSSKKLLLSDSGFYLCAWSGTGGNSPLHFGNGTRLTVT.

The chain carries TRBV9 and TRBJ1-3, with 10 bases lining up with TRBD1. Germline V gene lookup returns CDR1 SGDLS and CDR2 YYNGEE. The CDR3 has 16 residues. V was clipped by 0 bases and J by 2 bases; unmatched bases: 2. In DNA, the CDR3 is TGTGCCAGCAGCGTAGATGGACAGGGGGCTGGAAACACCATATATTTT. Translated: CASSVDGQGAGNTIYF.

This chain joins TRBV15 and TRBJ2-3; D is possibly TRBD1 (6 bases). The CDR3 loop spans 20 amino acids. Trimming pared 0 bases from V and 1 base from J, leaving 23 bases between. The germline CDR1 and CDR2 sequences are LNHNV and YYDKDF (reference sequence). The CDR3 here is CATSRDSESGWPGGTDTQYF. The CDR3 DNA is TGTGCCACCAGCAGAGATTCAGAATCGGGATGGCCAGGGGGCACAGATACGCAGTATTTT.

The V gene is TRBV7-9, the J gene TRBJ1-2; 9 bases line up with TRBD1. The CDR3 sequence is 16 residues long. The junction had 7 bases not matched to a gene; V was cut back by 1 base and J by 4 bases. Germline CDR1 is SEHNR and CDR2 is FQNEAQ (reference sequence). Here the CDR3 DNA reads TGTGCCAGCAGCTTAGTCCGGGACAGGGTAGCCTATGGCTACACCTTC. Translated, it gives CASSLVRDRVAYGYTF.

The genes are TRBV5-1 and TRBJ2-1, with D perhaps matching TRBD1 or TRBD2 (6 bases each). The V gene lost 2 bases and the J gene lost 7 bases, with 16 bases spanning the gap. This CDR3 has 15 amino acids. In germline, CDR1 is SGHRS, CDR2 YFSETQ. The CDR3 loop is CASSLQGGGGNEQFF. CDR3 DNA: TGCGCCAGCAGCTTACAGGGTGGCGGAGGGAATGAGCAGTTCTTC.

The chain has TRBV29-1 and TRBJ2-2; 7 nucleotides match TRBD1. The CDR3 extends over 14 amino acids. V shed 7 bases, J shed 0 bases, and the junction held 5 bases outside the gene matches. Germline assignment: CDR1 SQVTM and CDR2 ANQGSEA. The DNA for the CDR3 is TGCAGCGCCAGGGGGTTAACGAACACCGGGGAGCTGTTTTTT. Translated: CSARGLTNTGELFF.

J is TRBJ1-3 and V is TRBV7-9; D is uncertain. This CDR3 is 16 amino acids long. The germline V and J ends were trimmed by 3 bases and 4 bases, with 16 bases remaining between them. Germline CDR1 SEHNR, CDR2 FQNEAQ (reference sequence). The DNA for the CDR3 is TGTGCCAGCAGCTTCGGTCTATCAGGCTCCGGAAACACCATATATTTT. Its translation is CASSFGLSGSGNTIYF.

This chain links TRBV15 with TRBJ2-7; D remains ambiguous. This CDR3 is built from 13 residues. Trimming took off 0 bases at V and 6 bases at J, with 9 bases between the two ends. The V gene's germline CDR1 is LNHNV and CDR2 YYDKDF (reference sequence). The CDR3, as DNA: TGTGCCACCAGCAGAGATGGGCAGACCGAGCAGTACTTC. It translates to CATSRDGQTEQYF.

This clone was recorded a few times. The rearrangement joins TRBV7-5 to TRBJ2-4; no check of the table's D call, TRBD2, against the DNA was made. TRBV7-5 is a known pseudogene. This CDR3 has 21 amino acids. Here the CDR3 DNA reads TGTGCCAGAAGCTTACCCTTGACTAGCGGGGGAAACGCCCTAGCCAAAAACATTCAGTACTTC. Encoded protein: CARSLPLTSGGNALAKNIQYF.